This T cell receptor beta chain was recovered during a study of blood T cell repertoires in COVID-19. Clones were read by immunoSEQ multiplex PCR, and TCRdb kept only the in-frame ones, dropping some. The table has around 260,000 clones, around 90% seen once. Categorization into cohorts depended on clinical history that participants reported. With V trimmed by 7 bases and J by 5 bases, 7 bases remained unmatched. The germline CDR1 and CDR2 sequences are LNHDA and SQIVND (reference sequence). CDR3 size: 14 residues. This sequence originates from a woman in her twenties or thirties who had recovered from COVID-19. This chain connects TRBV19 to TRBJ1-4; 7 bases fit TRBD1. Sample: PBMCs or T cells enriched from blood (not recorded which). This chain's CDR3 is CASTQWGQNEKLFF. In nucleotides, the CDR3 is TGTGCCAGTACCCAATGGGGACAGAATGAAAAACTGTTTTTT.